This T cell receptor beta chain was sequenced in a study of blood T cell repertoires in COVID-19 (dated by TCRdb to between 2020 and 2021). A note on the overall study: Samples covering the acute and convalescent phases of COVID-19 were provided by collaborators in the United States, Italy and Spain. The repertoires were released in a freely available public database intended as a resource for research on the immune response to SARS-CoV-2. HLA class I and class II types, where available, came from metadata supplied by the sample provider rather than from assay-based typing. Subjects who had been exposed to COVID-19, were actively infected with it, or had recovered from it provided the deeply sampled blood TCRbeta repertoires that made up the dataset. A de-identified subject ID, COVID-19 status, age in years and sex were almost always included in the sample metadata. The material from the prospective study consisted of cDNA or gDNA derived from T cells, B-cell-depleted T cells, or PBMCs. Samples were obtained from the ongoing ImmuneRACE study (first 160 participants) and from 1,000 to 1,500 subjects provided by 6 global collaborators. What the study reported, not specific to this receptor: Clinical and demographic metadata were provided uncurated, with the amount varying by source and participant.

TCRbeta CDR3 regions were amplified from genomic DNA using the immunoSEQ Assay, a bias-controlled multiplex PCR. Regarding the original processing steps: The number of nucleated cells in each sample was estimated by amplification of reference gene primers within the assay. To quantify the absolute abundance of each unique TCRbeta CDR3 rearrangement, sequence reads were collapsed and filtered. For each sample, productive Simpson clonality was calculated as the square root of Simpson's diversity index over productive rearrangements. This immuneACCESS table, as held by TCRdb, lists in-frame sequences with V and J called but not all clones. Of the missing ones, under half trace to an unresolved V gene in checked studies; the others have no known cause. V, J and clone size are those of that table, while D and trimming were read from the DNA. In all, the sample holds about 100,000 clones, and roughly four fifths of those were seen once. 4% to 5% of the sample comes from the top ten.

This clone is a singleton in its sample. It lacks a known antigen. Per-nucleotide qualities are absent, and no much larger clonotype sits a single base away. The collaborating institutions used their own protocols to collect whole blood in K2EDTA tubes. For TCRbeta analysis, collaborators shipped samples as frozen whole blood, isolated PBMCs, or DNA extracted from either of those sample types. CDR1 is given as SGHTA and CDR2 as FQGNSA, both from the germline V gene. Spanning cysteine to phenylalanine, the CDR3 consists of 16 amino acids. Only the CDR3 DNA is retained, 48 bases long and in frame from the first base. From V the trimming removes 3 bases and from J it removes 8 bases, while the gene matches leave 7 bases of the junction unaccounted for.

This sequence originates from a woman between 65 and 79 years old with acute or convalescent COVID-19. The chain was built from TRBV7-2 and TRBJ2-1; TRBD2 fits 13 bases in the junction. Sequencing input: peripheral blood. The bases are TGTGCCAGCAGCTTTACCGGGACTAGCGGGATAGATGAGCAGTTCTTC. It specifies CASSFTGTSGIDEQFF.